This TCR beta chain was documented in a study of blood T cell repertoires in COVID-19. Study summary: Nucleic acid was either cDNA or gDNA, and it came from T cells, B-cell-depleted T cells, or PBMCs.

Original handling: Scientists estimated how many nucleated cells there were by amplifying reference gene primers. This table comes from immunoSEQ multiplex PCR, and its TCRdb copy is limited to in-frame clones, with some not included. D and trimming were read from the DNA, whereas the V and J calls and clone size are those reported in that table. The table includes some 120,000 clones, about 89% detected once. V was clipped by 2 bases and J by 7 bases, with 15 bases between them. The CDR3 is 16 amino acids. CDR1 MNHNS and CDR2 SASEGT come from the germline V gene. The receptor was isolated from a middle-aged man with acute or convalescent COVID-19. The rearrangement joins TRBV6-1 to TRBJ1-6; tentatively, D is TRBD1 (6 bases). The material sequenced was peripheral blood. CDR3 sequence (DNA): TGTGCCAGCAGTGAATCCCTGGGGGGGCGAAATTCACCCCTCCACTTT. Protein sequence: CASSESLGGRNSPLHF.